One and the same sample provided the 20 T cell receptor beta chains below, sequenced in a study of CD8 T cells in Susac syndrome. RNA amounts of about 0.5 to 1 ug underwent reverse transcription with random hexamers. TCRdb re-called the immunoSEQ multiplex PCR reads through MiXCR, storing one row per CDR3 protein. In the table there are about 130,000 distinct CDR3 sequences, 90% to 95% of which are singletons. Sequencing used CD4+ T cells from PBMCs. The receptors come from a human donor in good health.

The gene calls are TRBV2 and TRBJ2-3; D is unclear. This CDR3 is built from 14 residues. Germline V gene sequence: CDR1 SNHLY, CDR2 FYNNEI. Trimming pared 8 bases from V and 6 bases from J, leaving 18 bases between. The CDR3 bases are TGTGCCAGCTCGCGAGATGTTCGGGTTGATACGCAGTATTTT. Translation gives CASSRDVRVDTQYF.

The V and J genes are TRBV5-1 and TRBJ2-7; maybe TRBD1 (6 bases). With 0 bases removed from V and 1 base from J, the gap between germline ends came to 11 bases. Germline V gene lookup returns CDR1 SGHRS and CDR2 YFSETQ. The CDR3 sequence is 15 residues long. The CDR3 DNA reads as TGCGCCAGCAGCTTGGGCAGGGGACGTTCCTACGAGCAGTACTTC. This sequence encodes CASSLGRGRSYEQYF.

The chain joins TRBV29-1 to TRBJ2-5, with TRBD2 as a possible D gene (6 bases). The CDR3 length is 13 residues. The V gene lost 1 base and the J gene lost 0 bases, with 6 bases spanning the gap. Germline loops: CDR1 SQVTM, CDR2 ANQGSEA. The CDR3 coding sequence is TGCAGCGTTGAAGGGGACTACCAAGAGACCCAGTACTTC. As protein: CSVEGDYQETQYF.

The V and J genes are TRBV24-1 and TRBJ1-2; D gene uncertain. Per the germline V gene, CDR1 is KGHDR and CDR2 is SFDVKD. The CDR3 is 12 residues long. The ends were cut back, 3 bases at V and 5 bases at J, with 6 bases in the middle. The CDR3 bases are TGTGCCACCAGTGATGAAGTTTATGGCTACACCTTC. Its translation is CATSDEVYGYTF.

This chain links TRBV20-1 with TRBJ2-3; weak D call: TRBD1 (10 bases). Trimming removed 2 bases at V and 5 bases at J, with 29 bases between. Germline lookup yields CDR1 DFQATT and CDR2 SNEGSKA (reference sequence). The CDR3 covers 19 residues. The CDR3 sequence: CSARPGQGRGRALIDTQYF. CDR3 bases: TGCAGTGCTAGACCGGGACAGGGGCGCGGGAGGGCCCTTATAGATACGCAGTATTTT.

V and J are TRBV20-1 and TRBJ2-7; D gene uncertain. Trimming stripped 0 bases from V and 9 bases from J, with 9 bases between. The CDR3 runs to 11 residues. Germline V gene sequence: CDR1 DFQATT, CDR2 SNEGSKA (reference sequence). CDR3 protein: CSARDFSGQYF. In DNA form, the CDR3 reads TGCAGTGCTAGAGATTTTTCCGGGCAGTACTTC.

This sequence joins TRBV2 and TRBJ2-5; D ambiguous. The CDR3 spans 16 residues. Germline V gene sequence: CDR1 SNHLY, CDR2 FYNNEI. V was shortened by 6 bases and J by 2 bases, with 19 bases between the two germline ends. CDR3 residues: CASSNMKSTIQETQYF. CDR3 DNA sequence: TGTGCCAGCAGCAATATGAAGAGTACAATACAAGAGACCCAGTACTTC.

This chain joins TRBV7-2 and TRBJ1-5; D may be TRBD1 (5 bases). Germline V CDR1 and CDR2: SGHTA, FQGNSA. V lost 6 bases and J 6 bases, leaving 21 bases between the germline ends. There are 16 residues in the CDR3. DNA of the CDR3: TGTGCCAGCAGTCATAAAGGAGGGGTGTTGAGTCAGCCCCAGCATTTT. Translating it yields CASSHKGGVLSQPQHF.

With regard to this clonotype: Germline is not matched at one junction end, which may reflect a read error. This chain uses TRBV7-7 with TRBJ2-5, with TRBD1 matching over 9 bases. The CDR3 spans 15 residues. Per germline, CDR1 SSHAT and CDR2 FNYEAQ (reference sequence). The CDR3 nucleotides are TGTGCTAGCAGCTTAACAGGGGGCTCTGGAGAGACCCAGTACTTC. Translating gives CASSLTGGSGETQYF.

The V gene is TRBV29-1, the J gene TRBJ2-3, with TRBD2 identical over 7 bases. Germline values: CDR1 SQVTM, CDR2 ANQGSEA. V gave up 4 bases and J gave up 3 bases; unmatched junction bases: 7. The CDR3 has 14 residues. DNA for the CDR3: TGCAGCGTTGTCGGACTAGAGAATACAGATACGCAGTATTTT. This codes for CSVVGLENTDTQYF.

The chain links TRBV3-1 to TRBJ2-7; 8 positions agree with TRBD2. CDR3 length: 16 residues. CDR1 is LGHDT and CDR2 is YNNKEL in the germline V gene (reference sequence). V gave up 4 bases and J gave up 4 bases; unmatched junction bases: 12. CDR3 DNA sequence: TGTGCCAGCAGCCCCCGGGACACCACGGGGGGGTACGAGCAGTACTTC. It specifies CASSPRDTTGGYEQYF.

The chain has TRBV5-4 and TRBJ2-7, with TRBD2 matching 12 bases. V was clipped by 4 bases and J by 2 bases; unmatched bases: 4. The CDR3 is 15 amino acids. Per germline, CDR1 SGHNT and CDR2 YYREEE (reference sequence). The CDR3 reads CASSPTSGSTYEQYF. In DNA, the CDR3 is TGTGCCAGCAGCCCGACTAGCGGGAGCACCTACGAGCAGTACTTC.

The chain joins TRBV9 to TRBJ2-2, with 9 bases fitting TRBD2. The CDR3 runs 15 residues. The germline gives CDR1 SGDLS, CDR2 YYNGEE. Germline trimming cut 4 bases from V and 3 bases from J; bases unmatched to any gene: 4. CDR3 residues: CASSFSGSYTGELFF. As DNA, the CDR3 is TGTGCCAGCAGCTTTAGCGGGAGTTACACCGGGGAGCTGTTTTTT.

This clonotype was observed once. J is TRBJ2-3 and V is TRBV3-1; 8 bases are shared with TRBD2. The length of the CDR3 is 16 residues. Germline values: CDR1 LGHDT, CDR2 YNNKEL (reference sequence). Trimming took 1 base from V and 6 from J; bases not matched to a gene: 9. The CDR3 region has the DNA TGTGCCAGCAGCCAAGGGACTAGCCGGAGGATGGATACGCAGTATTTT. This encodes CASSQGTSRRMDTQYF.

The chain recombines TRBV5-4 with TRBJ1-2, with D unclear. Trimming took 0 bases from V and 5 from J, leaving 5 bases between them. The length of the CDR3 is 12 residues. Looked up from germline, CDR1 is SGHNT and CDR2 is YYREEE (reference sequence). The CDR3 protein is CASSLDGYGYTF. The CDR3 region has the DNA TGTGCCAGCAGCTTGGATGGGTATGGCTACACCTTC.

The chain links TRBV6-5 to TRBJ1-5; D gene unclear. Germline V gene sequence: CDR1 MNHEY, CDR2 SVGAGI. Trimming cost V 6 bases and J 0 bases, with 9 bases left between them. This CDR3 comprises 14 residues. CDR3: CASRVTISNQPQHF. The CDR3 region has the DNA TGTGCCAGCAGGGTCACCATTAGCAATCAGCCCCAGCATTTT.

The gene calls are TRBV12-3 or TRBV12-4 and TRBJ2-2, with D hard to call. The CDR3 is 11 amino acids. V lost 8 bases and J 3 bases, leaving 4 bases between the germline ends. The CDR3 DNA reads TGTGCCAGCGGTCACACCGGGGAGCTGTTTTTT. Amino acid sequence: CASGHTGELFF.

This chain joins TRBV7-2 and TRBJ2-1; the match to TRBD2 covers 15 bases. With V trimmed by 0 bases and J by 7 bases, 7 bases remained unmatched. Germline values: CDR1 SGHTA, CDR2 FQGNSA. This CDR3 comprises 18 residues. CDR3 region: CASSLALGTSGRRNEQFF. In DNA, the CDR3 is TGTGCCAGCAGCTTAGCGTTAGGGACTAGCGGGAGGAGGAATGAGCAGTTCTTC.

CDR3 amino acids: CASSGLNEQYF. The CDR3 DNA is TGTGCCAGCAGTGGCCTCAACGAGCAGTACTTC. This chain uses TRBV6-5 with TRBJ2-7; D uncertain. The CDR3 covers 11 residues. Trimming took 5 bases from V and 5 from J, leaving 7 bases between them. CDR1 and CDR2 (germline): MNHEY, SVGAGI.

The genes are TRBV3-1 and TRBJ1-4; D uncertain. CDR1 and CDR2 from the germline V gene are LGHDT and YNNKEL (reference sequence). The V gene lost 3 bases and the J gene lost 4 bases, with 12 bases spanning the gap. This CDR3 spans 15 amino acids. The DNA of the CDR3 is TGTGCCAGCAGCCACTTATCCGGCAATAATGAAAAACTGTTTTTT. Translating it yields CASSHLSGNNEKLFF.